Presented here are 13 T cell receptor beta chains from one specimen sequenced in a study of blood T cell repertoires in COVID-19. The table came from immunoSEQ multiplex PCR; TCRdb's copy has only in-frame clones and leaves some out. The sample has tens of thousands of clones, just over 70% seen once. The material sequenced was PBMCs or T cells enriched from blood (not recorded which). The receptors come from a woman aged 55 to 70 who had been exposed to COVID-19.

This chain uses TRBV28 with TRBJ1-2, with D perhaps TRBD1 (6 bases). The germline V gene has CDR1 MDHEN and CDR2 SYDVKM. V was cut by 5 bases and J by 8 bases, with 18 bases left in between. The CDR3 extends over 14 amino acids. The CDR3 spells CASSPTTGLEGYTF. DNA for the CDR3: TGTGCCAGCAGTCCGACTACAGGGCTGGAGGGCTACACCTTC.

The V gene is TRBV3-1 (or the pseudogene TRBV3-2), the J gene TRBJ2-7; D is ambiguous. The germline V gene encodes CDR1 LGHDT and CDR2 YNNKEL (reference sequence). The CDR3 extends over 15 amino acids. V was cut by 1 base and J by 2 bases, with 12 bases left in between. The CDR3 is CASSQGVSDAYEQYF. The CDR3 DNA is TGTGCCAGCAGCCAAGGCGTAAGCGATGCCTACGAGCAGTACTTC.

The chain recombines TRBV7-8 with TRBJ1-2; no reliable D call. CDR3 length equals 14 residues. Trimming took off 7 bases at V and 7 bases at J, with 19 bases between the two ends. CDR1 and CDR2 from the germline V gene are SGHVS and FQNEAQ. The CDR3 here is CASTQAWSGSGYTF. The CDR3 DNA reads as TGTGCCAGCACCCAAGCATGGAGCGGGTCTGGCTACACCTTC.

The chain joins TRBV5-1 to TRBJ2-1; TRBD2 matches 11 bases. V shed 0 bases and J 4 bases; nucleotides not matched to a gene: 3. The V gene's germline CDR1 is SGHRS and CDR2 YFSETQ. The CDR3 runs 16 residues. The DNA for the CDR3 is TGCGCCAGCAGCTTGGCTCCTAGCGGGGGGTACAATGAGCAGTTCTTC. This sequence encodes CASSLAPSGGYNEQFF.

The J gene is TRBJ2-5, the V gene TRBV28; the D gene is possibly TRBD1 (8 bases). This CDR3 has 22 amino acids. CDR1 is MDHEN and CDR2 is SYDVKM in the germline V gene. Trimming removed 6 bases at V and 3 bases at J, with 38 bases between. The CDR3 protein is CASRALAPGQVDPASGKETQYF. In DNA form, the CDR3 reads TGTGCCAGCAGGGCTTTGGCACCGGGACAGGTCGATCCCGCTAGCGGAAAAGAGACCCAGTACTTC.

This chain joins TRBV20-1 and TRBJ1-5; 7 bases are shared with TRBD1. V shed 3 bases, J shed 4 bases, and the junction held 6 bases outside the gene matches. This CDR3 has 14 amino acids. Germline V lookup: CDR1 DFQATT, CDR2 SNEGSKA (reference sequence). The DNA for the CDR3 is TGCAGTGCTAGTATACAGGGGACAAATCAGCCCCAGCATTTT. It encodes CSASIQGTNQPQHF.

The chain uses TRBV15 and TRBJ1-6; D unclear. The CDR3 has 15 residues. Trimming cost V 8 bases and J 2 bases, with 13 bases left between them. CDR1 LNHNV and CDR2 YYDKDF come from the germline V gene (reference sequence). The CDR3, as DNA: TGTGCCACCTCGACCCAGCGCGCCTATAATTCACCCCTCCACTTT. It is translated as CATSTQRAYNSPLHF.

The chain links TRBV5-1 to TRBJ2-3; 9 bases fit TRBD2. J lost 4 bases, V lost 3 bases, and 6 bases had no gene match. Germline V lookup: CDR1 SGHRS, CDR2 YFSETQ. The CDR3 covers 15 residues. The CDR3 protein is CASSSFSGSADTQYF. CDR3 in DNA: TGCGCCAGCAGCTCTTTTAGCGGGAGTGCAGATACGCAGTATTTT.

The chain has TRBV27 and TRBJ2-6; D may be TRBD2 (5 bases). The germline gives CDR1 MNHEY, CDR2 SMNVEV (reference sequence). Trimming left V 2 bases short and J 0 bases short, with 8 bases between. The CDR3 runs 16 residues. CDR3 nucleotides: TGTGCCAGCAGTTTAAGACGGGGCTCTGGGGCCAACGTCCTGACTTTC. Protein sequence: CASSLRRGSGANVLTF.

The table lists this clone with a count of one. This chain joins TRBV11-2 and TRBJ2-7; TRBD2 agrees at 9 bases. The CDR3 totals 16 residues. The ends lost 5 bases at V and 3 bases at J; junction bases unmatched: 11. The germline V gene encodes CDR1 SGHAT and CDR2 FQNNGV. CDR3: CASSPMKLAGLYEQYF. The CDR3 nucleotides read TGTGCCAGCAGCCCGATGAAGCTAGCGGGACTCTACGAGCAGTACTTC.

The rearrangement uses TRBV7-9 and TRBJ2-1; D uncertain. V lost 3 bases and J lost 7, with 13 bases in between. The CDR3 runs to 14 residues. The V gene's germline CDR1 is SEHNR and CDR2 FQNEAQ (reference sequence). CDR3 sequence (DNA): TGTGCCAGCAGCTTGCTAACAGTACGGAATGAGCAGTTCTTC. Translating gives CASSLLTVRNEQFF.

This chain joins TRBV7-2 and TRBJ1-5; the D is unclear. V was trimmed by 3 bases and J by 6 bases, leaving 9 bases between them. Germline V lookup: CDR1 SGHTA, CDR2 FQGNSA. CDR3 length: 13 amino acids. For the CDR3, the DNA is TGTGCCAGCAGCTTTCAAGTCAGTCAGCCCCAGCATTTT. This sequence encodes CASSFQVSQPQHF.

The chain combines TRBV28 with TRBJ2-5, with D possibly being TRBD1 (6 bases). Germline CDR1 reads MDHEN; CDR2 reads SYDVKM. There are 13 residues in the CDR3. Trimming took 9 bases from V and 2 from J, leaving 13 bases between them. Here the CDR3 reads CASRKGVQETQYF. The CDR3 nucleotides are TGTGCCAGTAGGAAGGGGGTTCAAGAGACCCAGTACTTC.